The rows below give T cell receptor beta chains drawn from one sample of a study of blood T cells in healthy people across ages. From the 5' RACE reads, TCRdb called clonotypes with MiXCR, one entry per CDR3 protein. The sample has 1.5 million to 2 million distinct CDR3 sequences, around 40% seen once. The source material was blood. These receptors were collected from a human donor in good health. CDR3s include the opening cysteine and the closing phenylalanine or tryptophan. A D gene is named only where the DNA matches it firmly. Some rows have no size entry. The others give once, few or many, or a class for an expanded clone.

v_call,d_call,j_call,clone_size,cdr3_nt,cdr3_aa
TRBV20-1,TRBD2,TRBJ2-1,few,TGCAGTGCCGGATTGAGTGGGGCGGGGGTATACAATGAGCAGTTCTTC,CSAGLSGAGVYNEQFF
TRBV6-2/TRBV6-3,TRBD1,TRBJ2-4,few,TGTGCCAGCAGAAACCGGGACAGGGGATTTGACATTCAGTACTTC,CASRNRDRGFDIQYF
TRBV5-6,TRBD1,TRBJ1-4,few,TGTGCCAGCAGCTTGGCCCTCTTTGAGATGACAGGGCGAAATGAAAAACTGTTTTTT,CASSLALFEMTGRNEKLFF
TRBV6-6,.,TRBJ1-5,.,TGTGCCAGCAGTCGCCGCGGTTCCAGGGAGAGCAATCAGCCCCAGCATTTT,CASSRRGSRESNQPQHF
TRBV11-2,.,TRBJ2-7,many,TGTGCCAGCAGCTACGGCCCTGGGACCTACGAGCAGTACTTC,CASSYGPGTYEQYF
TRBV29-1,TRBD1,TRBJ2-1,.,TGCAGCGCCCGGGACAGGGGTCAAGTTGAGCAGTTCTTC,CSARDRGQVEQFF
TRBV5-1,TRBD1,TRBJ2-5,.,TGCGCCAGCAGCCCAAACAGGGGAGCGTTGGAGACCCAGTACTTC,CASSPNRGALETQYF
TRBV10-3,.,TRBJ2-1,.,TGTGCCATCAGGGGGGGTGACGGTGTGAGAAACAATGAGCAGTTCTTC,CAIRGGDGVRNNEQFF
TRBV5-1,TRBD2,TRBJ2-5,.,TGCGCCAGCAGCTTGGTTGGACTAGGAGAAGAGACCCAGTACTTC,CASSLVGLGEETQYF
TRBV4-3,TRBD1,TRBJ2-7,few,TGCGCCAGCAGTCCCGGGTGGGACAGGGGTATCTACGAGCAGTACTTC,CASSPGWDRGIYEQYF
TRBV10-3,.,TRBJ2-7,few,TGTGCCATCAGTGAGTCGAATAACTACGAGCAGTACTTC,CAISESNNYEQYF
TRBV5-1,TRBD1,TRBJ1-2,.,TGCGCCAGCAGCGTGGGGACAGGGGGGATTGGCTACACCTTC,CASSVGTGGIGYTF
TRBV19,.,TRBJ2-7,once,TGTGCCAGTAGTATGGCAGTCTCCTACGAGCAGTACTTC,CASSMAVSYEQYF
TRBV29-1,TRBD1,TRBJ2-7,few,TGCAGCGTTGTTCCCCGGGACAGATACTACGAGCAGTACTTC,CSVVPRDRYYEQYF
TRBV7-2,.,TRBJ1-2,few,TGTGCCAGCAGCTTAAGTCTCAGAGACTATGGCTACACCTTC,CASSLSLRDYGYTF
TRBV20-1,.,TRBJ1-2,.,TGCAGTGCTAGAGATCTGTTGAGGGGCAGAGAATCCGCTAACTATGGCTACACCTTC,CSARDLLRGRESANYGYTF
TRBV7-2,TRBD1,TRBJ1-1,.,TGTGCCAGCATCCCTGACAGGGGGCGGTGGACTGAAGCTTTCTTT,CASIPDRGRWTEAFF
TRBV29-1,TRBD1,TRBJ1-1,.,TGCAGCGCCACGGACAGGGGGGGGAACACTGAAGCTTTCTTT,CSATDRGGNTEAFF
TRBV20-1,.,TRBJ1-4,.,TGCAGTGCTCAAGGACAGCCGAATGAAAAACTGTTTTTT,CSAQGQPNEKLFF
TRBV4-3,.,TRBJ2-1,.,TGCGCCAACAGCCCCATGCTGGGGGTCGGTCAGTTCTTC,CANSPMLGVGQFF
TRBV12-3/TRBV12-4,.,TRBJ1-5,few,TGTGCCAGCAGTTTGTTCCCCAGGTGGGGGGACGATAGCAATCAGCCCCAGCATTTT,CASSLFPRWGDDSNQPQHF
TRBV7-2,TRBD2,TRBJ2-3,.,TGTGCCAGCAGCCCAGGCCTAGTGGGGGGGTGGGGAGATACGCAGTATTTT,CASSPGLVGGWGDTQYF
TRBV4-3,TRBD1,TRBJ1-2,.,TGCGCCAGCAGCCTCGACTTAGGGGGCTTTATTGATGGCTACACCTTC,CASSLDLGGFIDGYTF
TRBV20-1,.,TRBJ2-7,.,TGCAGTGCTATGGCAGCCGAATCCTACGAGCAGTACTTC,CSAMAAESYEQYF
TRBV4-1,.,TRBJ2-7,few,TGCGCCAGCAGCCAGGCTCCGGACAGCTACTCCTACGAGCAGTACTTC,CASSQAPDSYSYEQYF
TRBV20-1,.,TRBJ2-7,.,TGCAGTGCTAGAGGGGCGTCGGCCTACGAGCAGTACTTC,CSARGASAYEQYF
TRBV29-1,TRBD1,TRBJ2-1,.,TGCAGCATCTCCGGGACAGGGGGCGCTTACTACAATGAGCAGTTCTTC,CSISGTGGAYYNEQFF
TRBV5-1,.,TRBJ2-7,.,TGCGCCAGCAGCTTGGGGGCAGTTTTCTCCTACGAGCAGTACTTC,CASSLGAVFSYEQYF
TRBV24-1,TRBD1,TRBJ2-3,.,TGTGCCACCAGTGATTTGAGAACAGGGGGTACAGATACGCAGTATTTT,CATSDLRTGGTDTQYF
TRBV20-1,.,TRBJ2-1,once,TGCAGTGGGGGGGGGCACAATGAGCAGTTCTTC,CSGGGHNEQFF
TRBV9,.,TRBJ2-5,few,TGTGCCAGCAGCGTAGGCTTTGCGGAAGAGACCCAGTACTTC,CASSVGFAEETQYF
TRBV28,.,TRBJ1-1,few,TGTGCCAGCAGTTTATTGGCGGGGGGCGAAGCTGAAGCTTTCTTT,CASSLLAGGEAEAFF